This T cell receptor beta chain was found in a study of blood T cell repertoires in COVID-19. Generated by immunoSEQ multiplex PCR, the TCRdb table keeps only in-frame clones and is missing some. The table records a few hundred thousand clones, over 75% of them present only once. Per germline, CDR1 SGDLS and CDR2 YYNGEE. V lost 0 bases to trimming and J lost 4 bases; unmatched junction nucleotides: 6. This CDR3 has 16 amino acids. Specimen: PBMCs or T cells enriched from blood (not recorded which). The chain is built from TRBV9 and TRBJ1-2, with TRBD1 identical over 10 bases. The TCR sequence derives from a man in his thirties or forties who had recovered from COVID-19. For the CDR3, the DNA is TGTGCCAGCAGCGTAGGAGGGGACAGGGGATTCTATGGCTACACCTTC. This encodes CASSVGGDRGFYGYTF.